This T cell receptor beta chain comes out of a study of blood T cell repertoires in COVID-19. There are 17 residues in the CDR3. Germline-derived CDR1 and CDR2 are SEHNR and FQNEAQ (reference sequence). With V trimmed by 5 bases and J by 5 bases, 15 bases remained unmatched. Per the original methods: Nucleated cell counts were estimated from reference gene primer amplification. The protocol was immunoSEQ multiplex PCR, while the TCRdb copy is restricted to in-frame clones and leaves out a portion. From that table come the V and J calls and clone size; the DNA was used to work out D and trimming. This table has roughly 260,000 clones, more than 85% appearing once.

This sequence joins TRBV7-9 and TRBJ2-3, with 8 bases identical to TRBD2. The receptor comes from a person in their late teens or twenties with COVID-19, enrolled during active disease. Sequenced sample: peripheral blood. The CDR3 protein is CASSPSMGAGAGDTQYF. The CDR3 DNA reads as TGTGCCAGCAGCCCTAGCATGGGAGCGGGAGCTGGAGATACGCAGTATTTT.